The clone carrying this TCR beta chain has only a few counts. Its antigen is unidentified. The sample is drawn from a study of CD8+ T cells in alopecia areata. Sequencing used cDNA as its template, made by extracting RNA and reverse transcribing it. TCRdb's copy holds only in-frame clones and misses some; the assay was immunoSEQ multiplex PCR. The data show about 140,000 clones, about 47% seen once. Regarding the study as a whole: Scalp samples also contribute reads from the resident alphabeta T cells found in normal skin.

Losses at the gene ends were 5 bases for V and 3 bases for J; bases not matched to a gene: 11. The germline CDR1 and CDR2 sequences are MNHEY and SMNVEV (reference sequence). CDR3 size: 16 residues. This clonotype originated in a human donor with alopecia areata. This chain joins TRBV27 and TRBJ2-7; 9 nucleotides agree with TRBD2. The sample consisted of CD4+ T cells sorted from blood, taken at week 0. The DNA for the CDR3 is TGTGCCAGCAGTCAAAGGGGCGGGGGGGGCAACTACGAGCAGTACTTC. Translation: CASSQRGGGGNYEQYF.